This T cell receptor beta chain was observed in a study of T cell repertoires in cytomegalovirus infection. On the study more broadly: CMV epitopes in the study were HLA-C-restricted (recently identified) and HLA-B-restricted (well studied). Public TCR beta signatures marked donors with CMV infection and the matching HLA.

TCRdb recomputed calls from the reads with MiXCR, one row per CDR3 protein. The data hold about 830,000 distinct CDR3 sequences, with about 31% observed a single time. Remarks on this clonotype: The antigen remains undetermined.

Notes on the study in general: CMV-specific TCR beta clonotypes restricted by HLA-C were the ones dominating the ex vivo response. Cumulative frequency of public TCR beta families picked out carriers of CMV plus the relevant HLA.

V shed 1 base and J shed 9 bases, with 7 bases lying between them. CDR1 is SEHNR, CDR2 FQNEAQ, per germline (reference sequence). The CDR3 length is 11 residues. Sequences were derived from cultured CD8+ T cells from PBMCs, sampled from culture after CMV antigen stimulation. V and J are TRBV7-9 and TRBJ2-7, with unresolved D. This TCR came from a human donor in good health (CMV status not recorded). Some clones in this sample may be carry-over from other donors' samples. The CDR3 DNA reads as TGTGCCAGCAGCTTAGATAACGTGCAGTACTTC. Amino acids: CASSLDNVQYF.